The rows below give T cell receptor beta chains drawn from one sample of a study of T cell changes during pregnancy in multiple sclerosis. The protocol was immunoSEQ multiplex PCR, while the TCRdb copy is restricted to in-frame clones and leaves out a portion. This table holds 60,000 or so clones, about 91% found once. This specimen consisted of peripheral blood, obtained in the first trimester of pregnancy. The receptors were gathered from a female donor with multiple sclerosis, enrolled in a pregnancy study. The CDR3 runs from the conserved cysteine through the conserved F or W. Each record gives: V gene, D gene, J gene, clone size, CDR3 protein, CDR3 DNA. The D gene is left open where the match is weak. Clone sizes are given selectively: once, few, many, or a class where the clone is expanded.

TRBV2	TRBD1	TRBJ2-6	.	CASSDPWAGGTGANVLTF	TGTGCCAGCAGTGACCCCTGGGCAGGGGGCACTGGGGCCAACGTCCTGACTTTC
TRBV7-2	TRBD2	TRBJ2-1	.	CASSFGTSYSYNEQFF	TGTGCCAGCAGCTTCGGGACTAGCTACTCCTACAATGAGCAGTTCTTC
TRBV2	.	TRBJ1-5	.	CASSEALPRIKPQHF	TGTGCCAGCAGTGAAGCGCTTCCGAGGATTAAGCCCCAGCATTTT
TRBV18	TRBD1	TRBJ2-2	.	CASSQTGVTGELFF	TGTGCCAGCTCACAGACAGGGGTCACCGGGGAGCTGTTTTTT
TRBV21-1	.	TRBJ1-1	.	CASSKGTGDLNTEAFF	TGTGCCAGCAGCAAAGGCACCGGAGACCTGAACACTGAAGCTTTCTTT
TRBV7-2	TRBD2	TRBJ2-1	few	CASSKTSGGPSSYNEQFF	TGTGCCAGCAGCAAGACTAGCGGGGGGCCATCTTCCTACAATGAGCAGTTCTTC
TRBV5-1	.	TRBJ1-2	.	CASSLGQLRSGYTF	TGCGCCAGCAGCTTGGGACAGCTCCGGAGTGGCTACACCTTC
TRBV19	TRBD1	TRBJ1-5	.	CASLEDRAISNQPQHF	TGTGCCAGTTTGGAGGACAGGGCGATCAGCAATCAGCCCCAGCATTTT
TRBV5-1	.	TRBJ1-4	.	CASSLDRGLATNEKLFF	TGCGCCAGCAGCTTGGATCGGGGGTTAGCAACTAATGAAAAACTGTTTTTT
TRBV11-2	.	TRBJ1-3	once	CASSYQGRPGNTIYF	TGTGCCAGCAGCTACCAGGGTCGGCCTGGAAACACCATATATTTT
TRBV6-6	TRBD1	TRBJ1-1	.	CASSSQGGNTEAFF	TGTGCCAGCAGTTCCCAGGGGGGTAACACTGAAGCTTTCTTT
TRBV5-6	.	TRBJ2-7	.	CASSPTGIYEQYF	TGTGCCAGCAGCCCCACAGGGATCTACGAGCAGTACTTC
TRBV9	TRBD1	TRBJ2-1	.	CASSVEGQGAREQFF	TGTGCCAGCAGCGTGGAGGGACAGGGGGCGCGGGAGCAGTTCTTC
TRBV7-9	.	TRBJ1-1	.	CASSTGTSRTEAFF	TGTGCCAGCAGCACCGGGACATCAAGGACTGAAGCTTTCTTT
TRBV18	.	TRBJ1-1	few	CASSGKRDTEAFF	TGTGCCAGCTCGGGGAAGAGGGACACTGAAGCTTTCTTT
TRBV5-1	TRBD2	TRBJ2-3	.	CASSLWASGAGWADTQYF	TGCGCCAGCAGCCTGTGGGCTAGCGGGGCGGGTTGGGCGGATACGCAGTATTTT
TRBV18	.	TRBJ1-1	once	CASSPQRPNTEAFF	TGTGCCAGCTCACCACAGCGACCCAACACTGAAGCTTTCTTT
TRBV7-9	.	TRBJ2-2	.	CASSLPGEINTGELFF	TGTGCCAGCAGCTTACCGGGGGAAATAAACACCGGGGAGCTGTTTTTT
TRBV18	.	TRBJ1-4	.	CASSPISGVGEKLFF	TGTGCCAGCTCACCAATCTCGGGAGTGGGAGAAAAACTGTTTTTT
TRBV4-3	TRBD1	TRBJ1-4	.	CASSQVRTGEKLFF	TGCGCCAGCAGCCAAGTCCGGACAGGGGAAAAACTGTTTTTT
TRBV5-8	.	TRBJ1-2	.	CASSLWRGQSNYGYTF	TGTGCCAGCAGCCTTTGGCGCGGGCAGTCTAACTATGGCTACACCTTC
TRBV9	TRBD2	TRBJ2-1	.	CASSVEIGAGDYYNEQFF	TGTGCCAGCAGCGTAGAGATTGGGGCGGGGGATTACTACAATGAGCAGTTCTTC
TRBV9	TRBD1	TRBJ1-5	.	CASSATGGNQPQHF	TGTGCCAGCAGCGCGACAGGGGGCAATCAGCCCCAGCATTTT
TRBV5-6	TRBD1	TRBJ1-2	.	CASSFLTGGGNYGYTF	TGTGCCAGCAGCTTTTTGACAGGGGGCGGGAACTATGGCTACACCTTC
TRBV7-2	TRBD2	TRBJ2-5	.	CASSFDGGARETQYF	TGTGCCAGCAGCTTCGACGGGGGGGCAAGGGAGACCCAGTACTTC
TRBV5-4	.	TRBJ1-4	.	CASSLSYGEKLFF	TGTGCCAGCAGCTTGTCATATGGCGAAAAACTGTTTTTT
TRBV5-5	.	TRBJ1-1	.	CASSSGNLPEAFF	TGTGCCAGCAGTTCCGGGAACCTTCCTGAAGCTTTCTTT
TRBV9	.	TRBJ2-2	.	CASTQWGGPDTGELFF	TGTGCCAGCACCCAATGGGGGGGGCCCGACACCGGGGAGCTGTTTTTT
TRBV15	TRBD1	TRBJ1-2	.	CATSRRLSRQGTYGYTF	TGTGCCACCAGCAGAAGGTTAAGCAGACAGGGGACCTATGGCTACACCTTC
TRBV6-1	.	TRBJ2-1	.	CASSDVRDTYNEQFF	TGTGCCAGCAGTGACGTACGGGACACTTACAATGAGCAGTTCTTC
TRBV2	.	TRBJ2-5	once	CASRATGPQETQYF	TGTGCCAGCAGAGCTACAGGGCCACAAGAGACCCAGTACTTC
TRBV9	.	TRBJ1-1	.	CASSSLGEDAFF	TGTGCCAGCAGCTCCCTCGGGGAGGACGCTTTCTTT
TRBV6-6	.	TRBJ2-5	once	CASSWGEETQYF	TGTGCCAGCAGTTGGGGGGAAGAGACCCAGTACTTC
TRBV7-9	.	TRBJ1-3	.	CASSSLIPAGNTIYF	TGTGCCAGCAGCTCACTTATACCTGCCGGAAACACCATATATTTT
TRBV7-2	.	TRBJ1-3	.	CASSPSSGNTIYF	TGTGCCAGCAGCCCGAGCTCTGGAAACACCATATATTTT